The 30 T cell receptor beta chains given below trace back to one sample, sequenced in a study of STAT3 mutations in large granular lymphocyte leukemia. Their antigen targets remain unknown. The table came from immunoSEQ multiplex PCR; TCRdb's copy has only in-frame clones and leaves some out. The data show around 3,600 clones, with roughly 68% seen just once and about 30% held by the top ten. Whole-study findings and limits: Every T-cell large granular lymphocyte leukemia patient had at least one immunodominant TCR beta clonotype.

The specimen sequenced was peripheral blood mononuclear cells. The receptors originated from a man aged 55 to 69 with T-cell large granular lymphocyte leukemia. Some clones in this sample may be carry-over from other donors' samples.

The chain is built from TRBV30 and TRBJ2-5; the D call may be TRBD1 or TRBD2 (5 bases each). Germline-derived CDR1 and CDR2 are GTSNPN and SVGIG (reference sequence). Trimming took 8 bases from V and 6 from J, leaving 16 bases between them. The CDR3 loop spans 12 amino acids. The CDR3 protein is CARTGALQTQYF. CDR3 nucleotides: TGTGCCCGGACCGGGGCTTTACAGACCCAGTACTTC.

This clone was seen more than once but under ten times. The rearrangement uses TRBV5-1 and TRBJ1-1; D uncertain. Germline CDR1 is SGHRS and CDR2 is YFSETQ. This CDR3 spans 13 amino acids. Trimming cost V 0 bases and J 5 bases, with 8 bases left between them. The CDR3 protein is CASSLGKGTEAFF. CDR3 in DNA: TGCGCCAGCAGCTTGGGGAAAGGAACTGAAGCTTTCTTT.

The CDR3 here is CASSLPDRENEQFF. The CDR3 DNA follows: TGTGCCAGCAGCTTACCGGACAGGGAAAATGAGCAGTTCTTC. The chain recombines TRBV7-9 with TRBJ2-1; TRBD1 matches at 8 bases. V gave up 2 bases and J gave up 7 bases; unmatched junction bases: 4. The CDR3 has 14 amino acids. Germline CDR1 is SEHNR and CDR2 is FQNEAQ (reference sequence).

The J gene is TRBJ1-5, the V gene TRBV29-1; no definite D call. This CDR3 spans 13 amino acids. Trimming cost V 4 bases and J 12 bases, with 19 bases left between them. Germline CDR1 is SQVTM and CDR2 is ANQGSEA. Here the CDR3 DNA reads TGCAGCGTTGGCAGTGATCCGGGGTCTCTCCAGCATTTT. Protein product: CSVGSDPGSLQHF.

This chain connects TRBV9 to TRBJ1-2; 7 bases are a match to TRBD1. V lost 3 bases, J lost 7 bases, and 9 bases stayed unmatched. From germline, CDR1 is SGDLS and CDR2 YYNGEE. There are 14 residues in the CDR3. In nucleotides, the CDR3 is TGTGCCAGCAGCGCCTTAGACAGGGAAGCTGGCTACACCTTC. Translating gives CASSALDREAGYTF.

About this clone: The junction and the germline gene differ at one end; a read error may be behind it. The V call is TRBV7-9, the J call TRBJ2-1; TRBD2 matches at 8 bases. Germline CDR1 SEHNR, CDR2 FQNEAQ (reference sequence). This CDR3 is built from 15 residues. The CDR3 spells CASRGSGSSHNEQFF. In DNA, the CDR3 is TGTGCCAGCAGGGGCAGCGGGAGCTCCCACAATGAGCAGTTCTTC.

The chain employs TRBV6-5 and TRBJ1-1; D call uncertain. The CDR3 runs 11 residues. Germline loops: CDR1 MNHEY, CDR2 SVGAGI. The V and J ends lost 8 bases and 4 bases respectively, with 8 bases between them. The CDR3 DNA reads as TGTGCCAGCGACGACGGCACTGAAGCTTTCTTT. Residues: CASDDGTEAFF.

The gene calls are TRBV30 and TRBJ1-2; TRBD1 might be the D (5 bases). Between the trimmed V and J ends, which lost 3 bases and 3 bases, there was a span of 11 bases. Germline lookup yields CDR1 GTSNPN and CDR2 SVGIG (reference sequence). This CDR3 is built from 13 residues. For the CDR3, the DNA is TGTGCCTGGAGCGGGGACGGACACTATGGCTACACCTTC. This translates into CAWSGDGHYGYTF.

This clone showed up just a few times. CDR3 in amino acids: CASSLSRGRRETQYF. The CDR3 bases are TGTGCCAGCAGCTTAAGTAGGGGAAGACGAGAGACCCAGTACTTC. The rearrangement uses TRBV7-6 and TRBJ2-5; weak D call: TRBD1 (5 bases). V gave up 2 bases and J gave up 4 bases, with 14 bases separating them. CDR1 and CDR2 (germline): SGHVS, FNYEAQ. The length of the CDR3 is 15 residues.

The chain has TRBV9 and TRBJ1-1; D ambiguous. The CDR3 extends over 15 amino acids. Germline V gives CDR1 SGDLS, CDR2 YYNGEE. Between the trimmed V and J ends, which lost 4 bases and 2 bases, there was a span of 15 bases. The chain's CDR3 is CASSKRDSPNTEAFF. The CDR3, as DNA: TGTGCCAGCAGCAAACGCGATTCTCCTAACACTGAAGCTTTCTTT. The complete variable domain, with remaining parts taken from reference TRBV9 and TRBJ1-1, reads DSGVTQTPKHLITATGQRVTLRCSPRSGDLSVYWYQQSLDQGLQFLIQYYNGEERAKGNILERFSAQQFPDLHSELNLSSLELGDSALYFCASSKRDSPNTEAFFGQGTRLTVV.

The chain carries TRBV6-6 and TRBJ1-5; TRBD1 matches 7 bases. CDR1 is MNHNY, CDR2 SVGAGI, per germline (reference sequence). This CDR3 is 13 amino acids long. Trimming took 2 bases from V and 7 from J; bases not matched to a gene: 2. CDR3 region: CASSYDRAQPQHF. CDR3 nucleotides: TGTGCCAGCAGTTACGACAGGGCACAGCCCCAGCATTTT.

The CDR3 spells CASSLGQEVDTQYF. Written as DNA, the CDR3 is TGCGCCAGCAGCTTGGGACAGGAGGTAGATACGCAGTATTTT. The chain carries TRBV5-1 and TRBJ2-3; weak D call: TRBD1 (6 bases). The ends were cut back, 0 bases at V and 5 bases at J, with 10 bases in the middle. The CDR3 has 14 amino acids. Germline V CDR1 and CDR2: SGHRS, YFSETQ.

The V and J genes are TRBV27 and TRBJ2-7; TRBD2 matches 7 bases. The CDR3 spans 11 residues. The ends lost 6 bases at V and 6 bases at J; junction bases unmatched: 2. The germline V gene has CDR1 MNHEY and CDR2 SMNVEV (reference sequence). CDR3 DNA: TGTGCCAGCAGATGGGGGGGCGAGCAGTACTTC. This gives the protein CASRWGGEQYF.

This clone has just a few counts. The chain recombines TRBV7-9 with TRBJ1-2, with 8 bases fitting TRBD1. With V trimmed by 1 base and J by 7 bases, 2 bases remained unmatched. Germline-derived CDR1 and CDR2 are SEHNR and FQNEAQ (reference sequence). CDR3 length equals 13 residues. The CDR3 DNA is TGTGCCAGCAGCTTAGTGGACAGGGCTGGCTACACCTTC. Encoded protein: CASSLVDRAGYTF.

This CDR3 is CASSLPPGSGQETQYF. The CDR3 bases are TGTGCCAGCAGCTTACCCCCTGGTAGCGGCCAAGAGACCCAGTACTTC. This rearrangement joins TRBV5-4 to TRBJ2-5, with D perhaps matching TRBD2 (6 bases). In germline, CDR1 is SGHNT, CDR2 YYREEE (reference sequence). Trimming pared 2 bases from V and 1 base from J, leaving 15 bases between. The CDR3 length is 16 residues.

This clone appeared once. The chain combines TRBV5-1 with TRBJ1-2, with 7 bases matching TRBD1. After removal of 3 bases from V and 8 bases from J, the junction contained 13 bases not matched to a gene. This CDR3 has 15 amino acids. Germline V CDR1 and CDR2: SGHRS, YFSETQ. DNA of the CDR3: TGCGCCAGCAGCTCATCGTGGGACAGCCTTGGGGGCTACACCTTC. Residues: CASSSSWDSLGGYTF.

This chain links TRBV27 with TRBJ1-2, with D possibly being TRBD1 (5 bases). Germline CDR1 reads MNHEY; CDR2 reads SMNVEV (reference sequence). The CDR3 has 16 amino acids. Trimming took off 0 bases at V and 10 bases at J, with 21 bases between the two ends. This CDR3 reads CASSLSSVWGGSDYTF. CDR3 coding DNA: TGTGCCAGCAGTTTATCGAGTGTCTGGGGGGGGTCTGACTACACCTTC.

Comment on this clone: The junction does not match germline at one end; this may be a read error. The chain has TRBV23-1 and TRBJ2-7; D perhaps matches TRBD2 (7 bases). TRBV23-1 belongs to the ORF category, with a function that is uncertain. The CDR3 has 11 residues. The CDR3 protein is CASSPQGRAAF. The CDR3 DNA follows: TGCGCCAGCTCACCTCAGGGGAGGGCCGCCTTC.

The rearrangement links TRBV27 to TRBJ1-5; possible D gene TRBD1, 5 bases. The CDR3 totals 13 residues. Trimming removed 6 bases from V and 5 bases from J, with 11 bases in between. The germline CDR1 and CDR2 sequences are MNHEY and SMNVEV (reference sequence). The CDR3: CASSIRAYQPQHF. The CDR3 DNA reads TGTGCCAGCAGCATCAGGGCTTATCAGCCCCAGCATTTT.

The chain employs TRBV6-5 and TRBJ1-2; a possible D gene is TRBD1 (6 bases). Germline CDR1 reads MNHEY; CDR2 reads SVGAGI. V was clipped by 0 bases and J by 4 bases, with 9 bases between them. CDR3 size: 14 residues. The CDR3 is CASSYSRGTYGYTF. CDR3 in DNA: TGTGCCAGCAGTTACTCCAGGGGTACCTATGGCTACACCTTC.

This clone was observed a few times. This chain uses TRBV7-9 with TRBJ2-7, with TRBD1 matching over 7 bases. Germline V gives CDR1 SEHNR, CDR2 FQNEAQ (reference sequence). V was clipped by 1 base and J by 5 bases; unmatched bases: 11. The length of the CDR3 is 16 residues. The CDR3 coding sequence is TGTGCCAGCAGCTTAGACGGGTACAGGGGTCGCCACGAGCAGTACTTC. Translation gives CASSLDGYRGRHEQYF.

The V call is TRBV29-1, the J call TRBJ2-1; D gene ambiguous. Germline values: CDR1 SQVTM, CDR2 ANQGSEA. The CDR3 length is 14 residues. V dropped 4 bases and J dropped 0 bases, with 10 bases sitting between them. The CDR3 coding sequence is TGCAGCGTTGTCCCGGCGAGCTCCTACAATGAGCAGTTCTTC. Translation: CSVVPASSYNEQFF.

This chain connects TRBV18 to TRBJ2-5, with D possibly being TRBD2 (6 bases). V gave up 4 bases and J gave up 2 bases, with 20 bases separating them. The CDR3 consists of 17 residues. Germline CDR1 is KGHSH and CDR2 is LQKENI. The CDR3 DNA follows: TGTGCCAGCTCACAGGAGGTAGAGGGACTCCGTCAAGAGACCCAGTACTTC. Protein: CASSQEVEGLRQETQYF. Looking up the rest from reference TRBV18 and TRBJ2-5 gives the full variable domain: NAGVMQNPRHLVRRRGQEARLRCSPMKGHSHVYWYRQLPEEGLKFMVYLQKENIIDESGMPKERFSAEFPKEGPSILRIQQVVRGDSAAYFCASSQEVEGLRQETQYFGPGTRLLVL.

CDR3 loop: CASSLDSAVGYTF. The CDR3, as DNA: TGTGCCAGCAGCTTAGACTCGGCGGTTGGCTACACCTTC. The rearrangement joins TRBV7-9 to TRBJ1-2; no definite D call. The CDR3 length is 13 residues. The germline V and J ends were trimmed by 1 base and 7 bases, with 10 bases remaining between them. CDR1 SEHNR and CDR2 FQNEAQ come from the germline V gene (reference sequence).

The chain joins TRBV29-1 to TRBJ2-3; the match to TRBD1 covers 10 bases. The CDR3 covers 15 residues. The V gene's germline CDR1 is SQVTM and CDR2 ANQGSEA. The trim removed 6 bases at V and 3 bases at J, leaving 9 bases unmatched. The CDR3 coding sequence is TGCAGCGTCCTCCCGACAGGGGGCGGGACAGATACGCAGTATTTT. Its translation: CSVLPTGGGTDTQYF.

V is TRBV5-5 and J is TRBJ2-7; D is ambiguous. CDR3 length: 11 residues. The V gene's germline CDR1 is SGHKS and CDR2 YYEKEE (reference sequence). Trimming pared 4 bases from V and 4 bases from J, leaving 6 bases between. CDR3 coding DNA: TGTGCCAGCAGCAATCTATACGAGCAGTACTTC. This encodes CASSNLYEQYF.

The rearrangement joins TRBV5-4 to TRBJ1-1; D call uncertain. With 0 bases removed from V and 4 bases from J, the gap between germline ends came to 1 base. Germline V gene data show CDR1 as SGHNT and CDR2 as YYREEE (reference sequence). The CDR3 covers 11 residues. CDR3 sequence: CASSLGTEAFF. The CDR3 DNA follows: TGTGCCAGCAGCTTGGGCACTGAAGCTTTCTTT.

The V and J genes are TRBV15 and TRBJ2-5; D is unresolved. Germline V gives CDR1 LNHNV, CDR2 YYDKDF (reference sequence). Trimming took 3 bases from V and 5 from J, leaving 10 bases between them. The CDR3 has 13 amino acids. CDR3 in amino acids: CATSRDGRETQYF. In DNA form, the CDR3 reads TGTGCCACCAGCAGGGACGGACGGGAGACCCAGTACTTC.

V is TRBV18 and J is TRBJ1-2; 7 bases are a match to TRBD1. The length of the CDR3 is 16 residues. Germline trimming cut 2 bases from V and 7 bases from J; bases unmatched to any gene: 13. The germline CDR1 and CDR2 sequences are KGHSH and LQKENI. This CDR3 is CASSPSLQDRTSGYTF. CDR3 DNA: TGTGCCAGCTCACCATCCCTACAGGACAGGACCTCTGGCTACACCTTC.

This clone showed up just a few times. The V gene is TRBV10-3, the J gene TRBJ2-7; D may be TRBD1 (6 bases). The CDR3 covers 12 residues. CDR1 is ENHRY, CDR2 SYGVKD, per germline. V dropped 6 bases and J dropped 4 bases, with 10 bases sitting between them. The CDR3 sequence: CAISRDTYEQYF. In DNA, the CDR3 is TGTGCCATCAGCCGGGACACTTACGAGCAGTACTTC.